Here is one TCR beta chain with its context. The source of the sample is a study of shared T cell receptors in the human thymus. Measured with immunoSEQ multiplex PCR; TCRdb has only the in-frame clones, and not every one. The data contain 500,000 to 550,000 clones, about 80% of them singletons. The V gene end was trimmed by 4 bases and the J gene end by 5 bases; junction bases not matched to a gene: 16. CDR3 length: 17 residues. Germline V gives CDR1 ENHRY, CDR2 SYGVKD. The sample was also linked to a second study, of human thymus T cells.

This TCR was recovered from a boy in the first two years of life with a congenital heart defect. Source material: thymocytes. The V and J genes are TRBV10-3 and TRBJ2-5, with 7 bases fitting TRBD2. CDR3 coding DNA: TGTGCCATCAGTGTTTGGTTCTCGGCGGGAGTGGGGGAGACCCAGTACTTC. Protein: CAISVWFSAGVGETQYF.